This T cell receptor (beta chain) was captured by sequencing in a study of T cells in Graves' hyperthyroidism and ophthalmopathy. The CDR3 regions of TCR beta were amplified from RNA transcripts. The TCR CDR3 first-round RT-PCR relied on the HTBI primer set. TCRdb itself ran the multiplex PCR reads through MiXCR, one entry per CDR3 protein. The data contain about 480,000 distinct CDR3 sequences, roughly 14% of them seen just once; the ten biggest clones take up less than 20%. Concerning this clonotype itself: Since a much larger clone is just one base distant, this may be a read error.

Germline assignment: CDR1 MNHNS and CDR2 SASEGT. This CDR3 is built from 12 residues. Trimming at V came to 6 bases and at J to 6 bases, leaving 4 bases not matched to a gene. V gene TRBV6-1 combines with J gene TRBJ1-2; 7 bases are shared with TRBD1. Specimen: blood. The TCR originated in a woman aged 18-29 years with Graves' hyperthyroidism. CDR3 coding DNA: TGTGCCAGCAGGGCAGGGGGGAATGGCTACACCTTC. Protein product: CASRAGGNGYTF.